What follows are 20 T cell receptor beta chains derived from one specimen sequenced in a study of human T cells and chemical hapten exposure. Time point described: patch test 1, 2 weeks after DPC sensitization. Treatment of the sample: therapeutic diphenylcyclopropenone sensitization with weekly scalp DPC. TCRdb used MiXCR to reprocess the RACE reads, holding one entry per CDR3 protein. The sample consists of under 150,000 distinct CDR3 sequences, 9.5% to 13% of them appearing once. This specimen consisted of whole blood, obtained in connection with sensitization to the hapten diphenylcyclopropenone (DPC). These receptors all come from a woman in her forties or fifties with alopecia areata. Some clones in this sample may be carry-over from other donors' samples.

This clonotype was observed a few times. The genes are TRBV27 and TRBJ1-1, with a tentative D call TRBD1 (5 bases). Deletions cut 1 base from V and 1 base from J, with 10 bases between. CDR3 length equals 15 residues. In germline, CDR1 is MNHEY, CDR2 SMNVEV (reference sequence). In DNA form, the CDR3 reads TGTGCCAGCAGTTTATATGGGACTGAGAACACTGAAGCTTTCTTT. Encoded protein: CASSLYGTENTEAFF.

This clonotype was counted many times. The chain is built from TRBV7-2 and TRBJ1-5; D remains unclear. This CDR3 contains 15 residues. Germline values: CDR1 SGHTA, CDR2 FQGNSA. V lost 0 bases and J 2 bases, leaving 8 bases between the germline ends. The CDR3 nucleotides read TGTGCCAGCAGCTTAGCAGGGAGTGGCAATCAGCCCCAGCATTTT. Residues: CASSLAGSGNQPQHF.

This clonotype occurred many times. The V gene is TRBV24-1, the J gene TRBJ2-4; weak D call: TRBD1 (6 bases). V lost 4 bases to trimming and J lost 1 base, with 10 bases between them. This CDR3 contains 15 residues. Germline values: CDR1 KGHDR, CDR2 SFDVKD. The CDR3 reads CATSEGGFAKNIQYF. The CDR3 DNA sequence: TGTGCCACCAGTGAAGGGGGATTCGCCAAAAACATTCAGTACTTC.

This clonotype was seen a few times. As DNA, the CDR3 is TGTGCCAGCAGCTCCCGGACTAGCGGGACGGCGAATGAGCAGTTCTTC. It specifies CASSSRTSGTANEQFF. The chain is built from TRBV11-2 and TRBJ2-1; 12 nucleotides agree with TRBD2. Germline V lookup: CDR1 SGHAT, CDR2 FQNNGV. Unmatched junction bases numbered 8, after V lost 4 bases and J lost 7 bases. The length of the CDR3 is 16 residues. Based on the CDR3 plus reference TRBV11-2 and TRBJ2-1, the full variable domain is EAGVAQSPRYKIIEKRQSVAFWCNPISGHATLYWYQQILGQGPKLLIQFQNNGVVDDSQLPKDRFSAERLKGVDSTLKIQPAKLEDSAVYLCASSSRTSGTANEQFFGPGTRLTVL.

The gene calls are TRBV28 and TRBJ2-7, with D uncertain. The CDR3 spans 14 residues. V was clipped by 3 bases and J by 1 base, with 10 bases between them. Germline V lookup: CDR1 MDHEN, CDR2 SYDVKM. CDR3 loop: CASSFRSMSYEQYF. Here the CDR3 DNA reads TGTGCCAGCAGTTTCCGATCCATGTCCTACGAGCAGTACTTC. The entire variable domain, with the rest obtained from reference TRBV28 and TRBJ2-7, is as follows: DVKVTQSSRYLVKRTGEKVFLECVQDMDHENMFWYRQDPGLGLRLIYFSYDVKMKEKGDIPEGYSVSREKKERFSLILESASTNQTSMYLCASSFRSMSYEQYFGPGTRLTVT.

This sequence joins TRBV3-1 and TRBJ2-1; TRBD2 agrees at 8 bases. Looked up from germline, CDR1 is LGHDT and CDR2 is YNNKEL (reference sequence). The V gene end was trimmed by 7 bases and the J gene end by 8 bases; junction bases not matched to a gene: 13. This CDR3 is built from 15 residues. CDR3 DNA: TGTGCCAGCACCCGTGCCGGGAGGGCTTACGATGAGCAGTTCTTC. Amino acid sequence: CASTRAGRAYDEQFF.

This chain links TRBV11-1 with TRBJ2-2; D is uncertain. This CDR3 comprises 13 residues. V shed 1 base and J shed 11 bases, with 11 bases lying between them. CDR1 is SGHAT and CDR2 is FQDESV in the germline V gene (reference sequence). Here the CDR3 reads CASSLGRSTELFF. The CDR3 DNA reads TGTGCCAGCAGCTTAGGACGGTCGACCGAGCTGTTTTTT.

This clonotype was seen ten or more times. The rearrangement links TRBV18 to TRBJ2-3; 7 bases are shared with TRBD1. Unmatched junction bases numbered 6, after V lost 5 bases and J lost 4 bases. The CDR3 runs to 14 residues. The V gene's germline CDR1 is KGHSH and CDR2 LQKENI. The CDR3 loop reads CASSAWDRPDTQYF. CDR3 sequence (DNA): TGTGCCAGCTCAGCATGGGACAGACCAGATACGCAGTATTTT. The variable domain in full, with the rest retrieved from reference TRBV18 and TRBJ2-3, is NAGVMQNPRHLVRRRGQEARLRCSPMKGHSHVYWYRQLPEEGLKFMVYLQKENIIDESGMPKERFSAEFPKEGPSILRIQQVVRGDSAAYFCASSAWDRPDTQYFGPGTRLTVL.

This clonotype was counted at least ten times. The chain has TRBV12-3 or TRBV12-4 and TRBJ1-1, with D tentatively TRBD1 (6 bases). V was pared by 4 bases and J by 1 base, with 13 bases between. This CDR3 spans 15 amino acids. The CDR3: CASSSPNRENTEAFF. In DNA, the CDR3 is TGTGCCAGCAGTTCGCCCAACAGGGAGAACACTGAAGCTTTCTTT.

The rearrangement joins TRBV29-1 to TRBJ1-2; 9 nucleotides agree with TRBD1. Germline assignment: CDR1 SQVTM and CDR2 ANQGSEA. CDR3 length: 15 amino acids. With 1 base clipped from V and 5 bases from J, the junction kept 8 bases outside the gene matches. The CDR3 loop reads CSVEALGQGIYGYTF. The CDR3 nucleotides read TGCAGCGTTGAAGCCCTAGGACAGGGGATTTATGGCTACACCTTC.

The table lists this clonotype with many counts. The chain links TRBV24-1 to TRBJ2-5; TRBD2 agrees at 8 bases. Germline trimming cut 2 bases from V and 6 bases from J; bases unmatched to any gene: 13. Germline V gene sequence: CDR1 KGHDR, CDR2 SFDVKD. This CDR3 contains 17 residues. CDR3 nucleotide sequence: TGTGCCACCAGTGATTATTCGGGGGGGTCAGGGTGGCAGACCCAGTACTTC. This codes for CATSDYSGGSGWQTQYF.

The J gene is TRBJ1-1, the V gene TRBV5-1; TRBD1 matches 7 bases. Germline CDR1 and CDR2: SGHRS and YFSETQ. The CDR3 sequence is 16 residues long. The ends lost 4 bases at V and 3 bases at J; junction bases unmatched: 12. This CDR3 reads CASSLFPGRGDTEAFF. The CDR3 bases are TGCGCCAGCAGCCTGTTCCCCGGCAGGGGGGACACTGAAGCTTTCTTT.

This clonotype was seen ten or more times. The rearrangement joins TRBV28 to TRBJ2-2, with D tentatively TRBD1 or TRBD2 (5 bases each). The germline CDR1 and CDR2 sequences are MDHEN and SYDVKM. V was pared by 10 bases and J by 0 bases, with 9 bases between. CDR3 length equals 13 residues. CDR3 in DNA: TGTGCCACCGGGGCCCCGAACACCGGGGAGCTGTTTTTT. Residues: CATGAPNTGELFF.

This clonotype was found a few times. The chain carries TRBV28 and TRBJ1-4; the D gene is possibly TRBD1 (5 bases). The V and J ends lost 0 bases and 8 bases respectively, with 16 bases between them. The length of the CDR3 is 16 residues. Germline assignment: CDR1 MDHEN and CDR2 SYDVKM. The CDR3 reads CASSLWRGEEGEKLFF. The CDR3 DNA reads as TGTGCCAGCAGTTTATGGCGAGGGGAAGAGGGGGAAAAACTGTTTTTT.

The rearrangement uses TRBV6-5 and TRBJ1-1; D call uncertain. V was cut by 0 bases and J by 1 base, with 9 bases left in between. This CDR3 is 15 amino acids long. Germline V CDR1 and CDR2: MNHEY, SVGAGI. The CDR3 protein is CASSYSHGENTEAFF. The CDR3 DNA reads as TGTGCCAGCAGTTACTCTCACGGGGAGAACACTGAAGCTTTCTTT.

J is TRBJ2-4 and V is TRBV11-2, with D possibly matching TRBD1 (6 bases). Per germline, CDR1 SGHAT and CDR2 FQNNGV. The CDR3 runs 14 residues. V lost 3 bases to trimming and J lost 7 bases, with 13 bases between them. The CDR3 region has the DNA TGTGCCAGCAGCTTGTGGACAGAGAGCAACATTCAGTACTTC. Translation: CASSLWTESNIQYF.

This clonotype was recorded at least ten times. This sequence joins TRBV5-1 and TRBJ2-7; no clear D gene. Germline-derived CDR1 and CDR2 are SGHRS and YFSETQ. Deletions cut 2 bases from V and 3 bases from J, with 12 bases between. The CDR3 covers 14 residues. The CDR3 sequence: CASSFGSSNYEQYF. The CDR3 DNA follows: TGCGCCAGCAGCTTTGGGTCGTCCAACTACGAGCAGTACTTC.

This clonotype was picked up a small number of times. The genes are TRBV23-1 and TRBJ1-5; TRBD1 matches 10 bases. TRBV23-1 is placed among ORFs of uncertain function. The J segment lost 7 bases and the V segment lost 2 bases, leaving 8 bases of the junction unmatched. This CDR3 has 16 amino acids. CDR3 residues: CASSQPTGGLRQPQHF. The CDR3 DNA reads TGCGCCAGCAGTCAACCGACAGGGGGCTTACGGCAGCCCCAGCATTTT.

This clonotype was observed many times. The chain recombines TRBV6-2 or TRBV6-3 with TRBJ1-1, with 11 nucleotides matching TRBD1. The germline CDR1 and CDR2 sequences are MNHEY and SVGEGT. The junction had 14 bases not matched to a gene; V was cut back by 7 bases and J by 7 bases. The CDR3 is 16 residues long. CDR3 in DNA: TGTGCCAGCATCGGTGGGACAGGGGGAGTGATTGGTGAAGCTTTCTTT. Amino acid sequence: CASIGGTGGVIGEAFF.

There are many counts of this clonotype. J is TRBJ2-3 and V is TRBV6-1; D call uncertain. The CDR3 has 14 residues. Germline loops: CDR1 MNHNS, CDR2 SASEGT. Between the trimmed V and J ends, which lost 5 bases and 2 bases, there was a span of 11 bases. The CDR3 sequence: CASSYQAYTDTQYF. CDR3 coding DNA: TGTGCCAGCAGTTATCAAGCGTACACAGATACGCAGTATTTT.